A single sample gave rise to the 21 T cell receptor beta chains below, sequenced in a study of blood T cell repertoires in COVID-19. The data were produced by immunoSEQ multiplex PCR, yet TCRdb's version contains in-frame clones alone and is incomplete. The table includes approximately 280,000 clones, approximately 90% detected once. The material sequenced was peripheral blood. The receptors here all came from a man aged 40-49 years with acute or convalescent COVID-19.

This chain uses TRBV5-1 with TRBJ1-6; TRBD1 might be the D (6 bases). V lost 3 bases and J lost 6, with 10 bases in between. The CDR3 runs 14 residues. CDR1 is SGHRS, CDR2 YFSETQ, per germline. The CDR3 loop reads CASSSGTPNSPLHF. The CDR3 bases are TGCGCCAGCAGCTCGGGGACACCTAATTCACCCCTCCACTTT. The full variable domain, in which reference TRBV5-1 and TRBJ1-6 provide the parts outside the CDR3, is KAGVTQTPRYLIKTRGQQVTLSCSPISGHRSVSWYQQTPGQGLQFLFEYFSETQRNKGNFPGRFSGRQFSNSRSEMNVSTLELGDSALYLCASSSGTPNSPLHFGNGTRLTVT.

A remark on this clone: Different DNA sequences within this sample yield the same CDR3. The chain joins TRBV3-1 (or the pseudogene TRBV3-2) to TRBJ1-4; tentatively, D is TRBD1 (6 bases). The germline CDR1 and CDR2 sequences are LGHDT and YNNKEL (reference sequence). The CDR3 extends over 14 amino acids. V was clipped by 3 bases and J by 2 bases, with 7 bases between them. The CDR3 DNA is TGTGCCAGCAGCCAGAGGGGGACTAATGAAAAACTGTTTTTT. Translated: CASSQRGTNEKLFF.

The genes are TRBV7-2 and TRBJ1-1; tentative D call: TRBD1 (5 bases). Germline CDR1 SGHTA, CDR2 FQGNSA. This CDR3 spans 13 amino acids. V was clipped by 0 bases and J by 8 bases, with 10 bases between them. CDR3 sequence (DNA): TGTGCCAGCAGCTTAGCGGGGGGAGGGGAAGCTTTCTTT. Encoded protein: CASSLAGGGEAFF.

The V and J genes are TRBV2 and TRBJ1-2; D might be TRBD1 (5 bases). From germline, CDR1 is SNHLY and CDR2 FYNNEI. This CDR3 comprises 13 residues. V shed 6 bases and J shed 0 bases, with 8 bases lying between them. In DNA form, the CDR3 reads TGTGCCAGCAGCAGGGAGGCTAACTATGGCTACACCTTC. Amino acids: CASSREANYGYTF.

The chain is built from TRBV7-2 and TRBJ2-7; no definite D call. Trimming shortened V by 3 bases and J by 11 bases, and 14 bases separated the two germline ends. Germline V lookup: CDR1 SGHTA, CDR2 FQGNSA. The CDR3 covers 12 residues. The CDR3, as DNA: TGTGCCAGCAGCTTCGGAGTTCGAGGAAAGTACTTC. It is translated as CASSFGVRGKYF. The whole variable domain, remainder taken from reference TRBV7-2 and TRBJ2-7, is GAGVSQSPSNKVTEKGKDVELRCDPISGHTALYWYRQSLGQGLEFLIYFQGNSAPDKSGLPSDRFSAERTGGSVSTLTIQRTQQEDSAVYLCASSFGVRGKYFGPGTRLTVT.

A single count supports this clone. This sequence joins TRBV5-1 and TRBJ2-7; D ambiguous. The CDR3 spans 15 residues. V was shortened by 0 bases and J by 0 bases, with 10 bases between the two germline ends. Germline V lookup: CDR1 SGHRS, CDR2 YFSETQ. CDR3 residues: CASSLGAGASYEQYF. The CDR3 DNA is TGCGCCAGCAGCTTGGGAGCAGGCGCCTCCTACGAGCAGTACTTC.

CDR3 DNA: TGTGCCAGTAGTCGGGACAGGGGGCTTTATAATTCACCCCTCCACTTT. Its translation: CASSRDRGLYNSPLHF. The chain uses TRBV19 and TRBJ1-6; 12 bases agree with TRBD1. Germline loops: CDR1 LNHDA, CDR2 SQIVND (reference sequence). V lost 5 bases, J lost 4 bases, and 3 bases stayed unmatched. This CDR3 has 16 residues.

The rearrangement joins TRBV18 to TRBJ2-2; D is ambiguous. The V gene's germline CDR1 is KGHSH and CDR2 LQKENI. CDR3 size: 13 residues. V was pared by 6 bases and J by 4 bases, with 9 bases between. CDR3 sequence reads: CASSATSTGELFF. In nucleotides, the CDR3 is TGTGCCAGCTCCGCCACGAGCACCGGGGAGCTGTTTTTT.

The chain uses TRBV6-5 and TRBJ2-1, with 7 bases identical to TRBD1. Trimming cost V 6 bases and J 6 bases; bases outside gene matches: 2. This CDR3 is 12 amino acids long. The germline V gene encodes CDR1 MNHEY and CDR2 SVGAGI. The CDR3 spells CASSHRGNEQFF. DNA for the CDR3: TGTGCCAGCAGCCACAGGGGCAATGAGCAGTTCTTC.

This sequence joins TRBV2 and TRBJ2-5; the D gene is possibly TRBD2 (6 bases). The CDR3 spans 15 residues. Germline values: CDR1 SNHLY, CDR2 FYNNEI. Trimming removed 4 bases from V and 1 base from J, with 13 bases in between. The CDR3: CASSAIPGSQETQYF. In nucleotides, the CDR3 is TGTGCCAGCAGTGCAATTCCCGGGAGCCAAGAGACCCAGTACTTC. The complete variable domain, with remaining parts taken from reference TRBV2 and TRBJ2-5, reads EPEVTQTPSHQVTQMGQEVILRCVPISNHLYFYWYRQILGQKVEFLVSFYNNEISEKSEIFDDQFSVERPDGSNFTLKIRSTKLEDSAMYFCASSAIPGSQETQYFGPGTRLLVL.

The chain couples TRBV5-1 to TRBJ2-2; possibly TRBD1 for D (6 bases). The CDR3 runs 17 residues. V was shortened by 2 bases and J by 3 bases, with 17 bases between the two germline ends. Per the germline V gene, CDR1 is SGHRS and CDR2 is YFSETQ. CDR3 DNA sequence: TGCGCCAGCAGCTTAGGACAGAACTTAGACTACACCGGGGAGCTGTTTTTT. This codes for CASSLGQNLDYTGELFF. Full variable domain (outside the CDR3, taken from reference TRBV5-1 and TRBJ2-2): KAGVTQTPRYLIKTRGQQVTLSCSPISGHRSVSWYQQTPGQGLQFLFEYFSETQRNKGNFPGRFSGRQFSNSRSEMNVSTLELGDSALYLCASSLGQNLDYTGELFFGEGSRLTVL.

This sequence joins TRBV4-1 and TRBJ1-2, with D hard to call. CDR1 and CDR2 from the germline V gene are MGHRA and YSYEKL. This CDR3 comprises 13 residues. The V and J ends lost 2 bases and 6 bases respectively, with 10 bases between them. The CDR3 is CASSQTKSDGYTF. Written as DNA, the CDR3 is TGCGCCAGCAGCCAAACCAAGTCGGATGGCTACACCTTC.

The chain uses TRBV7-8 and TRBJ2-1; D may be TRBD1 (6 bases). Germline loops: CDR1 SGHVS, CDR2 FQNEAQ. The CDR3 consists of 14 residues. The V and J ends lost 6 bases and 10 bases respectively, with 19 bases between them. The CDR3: CASSYPRQESEQFF. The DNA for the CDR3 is TGTGCCAGCAGTTACCCCAGACAGGAATCCGAGCAGTTCTTC.

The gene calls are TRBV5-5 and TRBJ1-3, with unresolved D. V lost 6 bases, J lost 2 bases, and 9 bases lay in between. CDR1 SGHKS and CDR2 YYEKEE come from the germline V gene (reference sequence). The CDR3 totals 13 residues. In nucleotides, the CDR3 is TGTGCCAGCATCGGGGAGACTGGAAACACCATATATTTT. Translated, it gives CASIGETGNTIYF.

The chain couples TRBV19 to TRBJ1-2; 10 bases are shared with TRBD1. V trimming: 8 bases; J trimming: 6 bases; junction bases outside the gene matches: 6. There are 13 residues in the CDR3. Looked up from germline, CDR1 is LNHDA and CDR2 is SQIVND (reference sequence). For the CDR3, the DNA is TGTGCCAGTGACAGGACAGGGGGAAATGGCTACACCTTC. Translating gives CASDRTGGNGYTF.

This CDR3 is CASSTTGGNTEAFF. The CDR3 DNA reads as TGTGCCAGCAGCACTACAGGGGGGAACACTGAAGCTTTCTTT. The rearrangement uses TRBV5-4 and TRBJ1-1, with TRBD1 identical over 8 bases. Germline V gene data show CDR1 as SGHNT and CDR2 as YYREEE (reference sequence). The trim removed 4 bases at V and 1 base at J, leaving 3 bases unmatched. The CDR3 contains 14 residues. The variable domain in full, completed from reference TRBV5-4 and TRBJ1-1, reads ETGVTQSPTHLIKTRGQQVTLRCSSQSGHNTVSWYQQALGQGPQFIFQYYREEENGRGNFPPRFSGLQFPNYSSELNVNALELDDSALYLCASSTTGGNTEAFFGQGTRLTVV.

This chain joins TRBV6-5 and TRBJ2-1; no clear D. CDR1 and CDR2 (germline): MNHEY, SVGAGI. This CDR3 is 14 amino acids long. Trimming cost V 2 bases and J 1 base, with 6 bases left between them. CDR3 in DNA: TGTGCCAGCAGTTACGTCTCTTCCTACAATGAGCAGTTCTTC. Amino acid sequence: CASSYVSSYNEQFF.

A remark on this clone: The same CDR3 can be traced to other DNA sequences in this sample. The chain's CDR3 is CASSSQGGFTEAFF. The CDR3 DNA reads TGCGCCAGCAGCTCACAGGGGGGGTTCACTGAAGCTTTCTTT. The V gene is TRBV5-1, the J gene TRBJ1-1; 8 nucleotides agree with TRBD1. The germline gives CDR1 SGHRS, CDR2 YFSETQ. V trimming: 3 bases; J trimming: 4 bases; junction bases outside the gene matches: 5. CDR3 length: 14 amino acids.

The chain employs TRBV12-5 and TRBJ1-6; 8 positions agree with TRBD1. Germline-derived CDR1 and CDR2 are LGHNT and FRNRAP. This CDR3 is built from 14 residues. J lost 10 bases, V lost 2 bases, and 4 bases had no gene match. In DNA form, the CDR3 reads TGTGCTAGTGGTTTGACCAGGGGGCAATCACCCCTCCACTTT. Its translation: CASGLTRGQSPLHF.

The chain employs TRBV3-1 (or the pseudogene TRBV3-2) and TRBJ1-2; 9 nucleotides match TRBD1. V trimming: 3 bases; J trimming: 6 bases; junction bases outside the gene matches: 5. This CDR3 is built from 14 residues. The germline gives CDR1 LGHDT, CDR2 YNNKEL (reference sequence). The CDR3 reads CASSHTTGGNGYTF. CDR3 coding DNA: TGTGCCAGCAGCCATACCACAGGGGGCAATGGCTACACCTTC.

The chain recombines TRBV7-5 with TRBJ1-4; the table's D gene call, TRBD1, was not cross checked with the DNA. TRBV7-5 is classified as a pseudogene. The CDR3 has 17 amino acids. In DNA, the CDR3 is TGTGTCAGAAGCTTAATGACAGGGGCCGCCCTAAATGTCGGGCTGTTTTTT. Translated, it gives CVRSLMTGAALNVGLFF.